This T cell receptor (beta chain) was identified during a study of blood T cell repertoires in COVID-19. Study overall: Acute and convalescent COVID-19 specimens originated in the United States, Italy and Spain.

CDR3 size: 16 residues. Germline trimming cut 1 base from V and 6 bases from J; bases unmatched to any gene: 6. The germline CDR1 and CDR2 sequences are MGHDK and SYGVNS. Only in-frame clones appear in the TCRdb table, and some are missing; sequencing was by immunoSEQ multiplex PCR. Among approximately 60,000 clones listed, about four fifths were seen once. Material for sequencing was peripheral blood. The clonotype comes from a human donor in a cohort sampled during active COVID-19. The J gene is TRBJ2-1, the V gene TRBV25-1; 10 bases align to TRBD1. The CDR3 spells CASSEWRGTGVNEQFF. CDR3 in DNA: TGTGCCAGCAGTGAATGGAGAGGGACAGGGGTCAATGAGCAGTTCTTC.